These T cell receptor beta chains were read from a single sample in a study of sequential checkpoint blockade in melanoma. Clones were sequenced by immunoSEQ multiplex PCR, and TCRdb holds only the in-frame ones, with some missing. The table has about 22,000 clones, around 70% seen once; the top ten hold around 20%. Here the sequenced sample was CD8+ T cells sorted from blood (inferred from file names), taken from a patient given nivolumab and ipilimumab in sequence. The receptors stem from a human donor with melanoma. Each CDR3 is given with its conserved first and last residue. Each record gives: J gene, clone size, V gene, CDR3 protein. The size field is filled for only some rows; it gives once, few, many or a size class.

J gene: TRBJ1-5; clone size: .; V gene: TRBV4-1; CDR3 protein: CASSHGQGVQPQHF
J gene: TRBJ2-3; clone size: few; V gene: TRBV6-6; CDR3 protein: CASSPVGAAPRDTQYF
J gene: TRBJ2-1; clone size: .; V gene: TRBV19; CDR3 protein: CASSSRDRGLNGQFF
J gene: TRBJ1-1; clone size: .; V gene: TRBV14; CDR3 protein: CASSQGQGGETFF
J gene: TRBJ1-1; clone size: once; V gene: TRBV5-4; CDR3 protein: CASRPTGGGTEAFF
J gene: TRBJ1-2; clone size: .; V gene: TRBV6-5; CDR3 protein: CASSWQGEAGGYTF
J gene: TRBJ1-5; clone size: once; V gene: TRBV6-1; CDR3 protein: CASSTGDSQPQHF
J gene: TRBJ2-1; clone size: few; V gene: TRBV7-8; CDR3 protein: CASSPRLAGGFNEQFF
J gene: TRBJ2-6; clone size: .; V gene: TRBV5-4; CDR3 protein: CASSGPGGANVLTF
J gene: TRBJ2-4; clone size: .; V gene: TRBV4-1; CDR3 protein: CASSHPPDLDKNIQYF
J gene: TRBJ1-2; clone size: .; V gene: TRBV7-9; CDR3 protein: CASSLVLTGDGGYTF
J gene: TRBJ1-4; clone size: .; V gene: TRBV21-1; CDR3 protein: CASSKSLSVPLQLFF
J gene: TRBJ1-2; clone size: few; V gene: TRBV6-1; CDR3 protein: CASSEKDGNLYGYTF
J gene: TRBJ2-2; clone size: medium-sized; V gene: TRBV9; CDR3 protein: CASSFGTSGVVTGELFF
J gene: TRBJ1-1; clone size: .; V gene: TRBV9; CDR3 protein: CASSVDSGVNTEAFF
J gene: TRBJ1-3; clone size: .; V gene: TRBV9; CDR3 protein: CASSVGQGVTGNTIYF
J gene: TRBJ2-3; clone size: .; V gene: TRBV11-2; CDR3 protein: CASSLVAGTGTDTQYF
J gene: TRBJ1-1; clone size: few; V gene: TRBV19; CDR3 protein: CASSVTGLTEAFF
J gene: TRBJ1-5; clone size: .; V gene: TRBV27; CDR3 protein: CASKPSGINQPQHF